This passage covers 9 T cell receptor beta chains from one sample sequenced in a study of OX40 agonist ivuxolimab in advanced cancers. Sequencing used immunoSEQ multiplex PCR; TCRdb keeps in-frame clones, though not all of them. The repertoire holds just under 65,000 clones, with 75% to 90% as singletons. Material: CD4+ or CD8+ T cells sorted from blood, obtained in a trial of the OX40 agonist ivuxolimab. The receptors shown here come from an adult with an advanced solid tumor such as melanoma, head and neck, liver or kidney cancer.

The rearrangement joins TRBV28 to TRBJ2-7, with 7 bases identical to TRBD2. CDR3 size: 17 residues. The V gene's germline CDR1 is MDHEN and CDR2 SYDVKM. V was clipped by 3 bases and J by 4 bases; unmatched bases: 15. For the CDR3, the DNA is TGTGCCAGCAGTTTCATATACTCGGGCTCGGGGGGATACGAGCAGTACTTC. As protein: CASSFIYSGSGGYEQYF.

The rearrangement uses TRBV7-2 and TRBJ1-2; D is possibly TRBD1 (6 bases). CDR1 and CDR2 from the germline V gene are SGHTA and FQGNSA. This CDR3 is 14 amino acids long. The ends were cut back, 1 base at V and 4 bases at J, with 10 bases in the middle. The CDR3 here is CASSLGVQGYGYTF. In DNA, the CDR3 is TGTGCCAGCAGCTTAGGGGTACAGGGCTATGGCTACACCTTC.

The chain uses TRBV11-2 and TRBJ2-1; perhaps TRBD1 as D (5 bases). CDR3 length equals 14 residues. V lost 5 bases, J lost 6 bases, and 14 bases lay in between. Germline lookup yields CDR1 SGHAT and CDR2 FQNNGV. The DNA for the CDR3 is TGTGCCAGCAGCGTATACAGGTTATCCAATGAGCAGTTCTTC. This sequence encodes CASSVYRLSNEQFF.

The chain is built from TRBV2 and TRBJ1-1, with D possibly matching TRBD1 (5 bases). V lost 0 bases and J 5 bases, leaving 13 bases between the germline ends. The CDR3 covers 15 residues. The germline V gene has CDR1 SNHLY and CDR2 FYNNEI. The CDR3 nucleotides are TGTGCCAGCAGTGAAGCCCGGACGGGGGGGACTGAAGCTTTCTTT. Residues: CASSEARTGGTEAFF.

The J gene is TRBJ1-5, the V gene TRBV28, with TRBD1 identical over 9 bases. V shed 4 bases and J 5 bases; nucleotides not matched to a gene: 9. CDR1 is MDHEN, CDR2 SYDVKM, per germline. CDR3 length equals 16 residues. CDR3: CASSSSGTGSDQPQHF. The CDR3, as DNA: TGTGCCAGCAGTTCGTCCGGGACAGGGTCCGATCAGCCCCAGCATTTT. Based on the CDR3 plus reference TRBV28 and TRBJ1-5, the full variable domain is DVKVTQSSRYLVKRTGEKVFLECVQDMDHENMFWYRQDPGLGLRLIYFSYDVKMKEKGDIPEGYSVSREKKERFSLILESASTNQTSMYLCASSSSGTGSDQPQHFGDGTRLSIL.

This sequence joins TRBV27 and TRBJ1-6; 8 bases are a match to TRBD1. With V trimmed by 6 bases and J by 8 bases, 9 bases remained unmatched. The V gene's germline CDR1 is MNHEY and CDR2 SMNVEV (reference sequence). The CDR3 sequence is 15 residues long. The CDR3 coding sequence is TGTGCCAGCAGCAGAGACAGGGGTAATTATTCACCCCTCCACTTT. It specifies CASSRDRGNYSPLHF.

This chain's CDR3 is CASSSPAGGGTDTQYF. The CDR3 DNA reads as TGTGCCAGCAGCTCGCCAGCGGGAGGGGGTACAGATACGCAGTATTTT. V and J are TRBV11-3 and TRBJ2-3; TRBD2 matches 10 bases. Trimming removed 4 bases from V and 3 bases from J; junction bases left unmatched: 7. The germline V gene has CDR1 SGHNT and CDR2 YENEEA. The CDR3 covers 16 residues.

This chain joins TRBV5-4 and TRBJ1-2; possibly TRBD1 for D (5 bases). CDR1 and CDR2 from the germline V gene are SGHNT and YYREEE (reference sequence). The CDR3 is 15 amino acids. V lost 4 bases to trimming and J lost 5 bases, with 18 bases between them. The CDR3 is CASSPGGREGYGYTF. CDR3 in DNA: TGTGCCAGCAGCCCCGGAGGCAGGGAGGGGTATGGCTACACCTTC.

This clone was counted a single time. The rearrangement joins TRBV6-5 to TRBJ2-2, with a weak D call TRBD1 (5 bases). This CDR3 comprises 13 residues. V was trimmed by 5 bases and J by 8 bases, leaving 12 bases between them. Germline-derived CDR1 and CDR2 are MNHEY and SVGAGI. CDR3 coding DNA: TGTGCCAGCAGTCCCCCGCAGGGAGGGGAGCTGTTTTTT. Its translation: CASSPPQGGELFF.